This T cell receptor (beta chain) stems from a study of blood T cells in healthy people across ages. There are 14 residues in the CDR3. In germline, CDR1 is GTSNPN, CDR2 SVGIG (reference sequence). The ends were cut back, 3 bases at V and 0 bases at J, with 6 bases in the middle. Primers used in a second PCR of about 6 to 11 cycles were a sample-barcoded 5' primer and a J-beta primer mix. TCRdb passed the 5' RACE reads through MiXCR, listing each CDR3 protein once. The data show 650,000 to 700,000 distinct CDR3 sequences, roughly 32% seen once. This clonotype was counted many times. The sequence was obtained from a woman at least 80 years old in good health. This chain uses TRBV30 with TRBJ2-6, with D possibly TRBD1 on 5 matching bases. Specimen: blood. The CDR3 DNA reads as TGTGCCTGGAGACAGGACTCTGGGGCCAACGTCCTGACTTTC. It specifies CAWRQDSGANVLTF.